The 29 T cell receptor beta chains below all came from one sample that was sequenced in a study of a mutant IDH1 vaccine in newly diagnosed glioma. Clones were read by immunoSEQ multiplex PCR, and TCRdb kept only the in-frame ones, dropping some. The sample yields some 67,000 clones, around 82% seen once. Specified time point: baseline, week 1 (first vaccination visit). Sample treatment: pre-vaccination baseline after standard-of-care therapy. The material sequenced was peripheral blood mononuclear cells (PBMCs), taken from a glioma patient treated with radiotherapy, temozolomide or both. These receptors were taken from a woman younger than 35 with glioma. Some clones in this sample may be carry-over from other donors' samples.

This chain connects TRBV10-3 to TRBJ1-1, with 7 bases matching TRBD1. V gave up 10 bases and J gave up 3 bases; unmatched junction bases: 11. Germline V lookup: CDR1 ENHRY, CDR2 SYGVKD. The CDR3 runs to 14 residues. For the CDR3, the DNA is TGTGCCACCCAAGGGGGCGTTGGCGACACTGAAGCTTTCTTT. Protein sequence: CATQGGVGDTEAFF.

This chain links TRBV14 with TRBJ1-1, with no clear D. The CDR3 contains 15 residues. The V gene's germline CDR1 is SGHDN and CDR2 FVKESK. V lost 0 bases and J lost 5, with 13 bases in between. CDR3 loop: CASSQDAVMGTEAFF. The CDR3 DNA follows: TGTGCCAGCAGCCAAGATGCAGTGATGGGGACTGAAGCTTTCTTT.

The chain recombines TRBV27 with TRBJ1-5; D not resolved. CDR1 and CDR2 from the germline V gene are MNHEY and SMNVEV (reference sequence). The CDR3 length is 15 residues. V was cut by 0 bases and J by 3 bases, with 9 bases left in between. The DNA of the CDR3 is TGTGCCAGCAGTTTATCCGGTACTTTCAATCAGCCCCAGCATTTT. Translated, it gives CASSLSGTFNQPQHF.

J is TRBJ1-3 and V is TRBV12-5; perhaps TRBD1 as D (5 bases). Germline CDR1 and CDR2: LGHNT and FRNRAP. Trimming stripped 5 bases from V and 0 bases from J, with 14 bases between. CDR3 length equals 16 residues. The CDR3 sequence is CASGLQWGNSGNTIYF. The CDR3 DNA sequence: TGTGCTAGTGGTCTCCAGTGGGGGAACTCTGGAAACACCATATATTTT.

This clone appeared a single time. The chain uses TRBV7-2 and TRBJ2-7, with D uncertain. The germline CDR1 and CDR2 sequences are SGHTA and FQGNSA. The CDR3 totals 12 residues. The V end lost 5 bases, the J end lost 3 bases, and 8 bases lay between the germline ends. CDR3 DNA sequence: TGTGCCAGCAGCAGGGTGGGCTACGAGCAGTACTTC. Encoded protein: CASSRVGYEQYF.

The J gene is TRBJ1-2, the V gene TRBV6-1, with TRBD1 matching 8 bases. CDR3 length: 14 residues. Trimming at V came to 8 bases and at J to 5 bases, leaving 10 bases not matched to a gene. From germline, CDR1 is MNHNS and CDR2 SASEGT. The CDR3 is CASSPSTGVYGYTF. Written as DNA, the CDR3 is TGTGCCAGCTCCCCATCGACAGGGGTTTATGGCTACACCTTC.

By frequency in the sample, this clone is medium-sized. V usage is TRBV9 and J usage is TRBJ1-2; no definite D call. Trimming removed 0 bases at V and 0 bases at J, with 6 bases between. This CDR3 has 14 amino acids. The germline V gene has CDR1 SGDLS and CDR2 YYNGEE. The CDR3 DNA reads TGTGCCAGCAGCGTAGGCCCGTCTAACTATGGCTACACCTTC. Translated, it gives CASSVGPSNYGYTF.

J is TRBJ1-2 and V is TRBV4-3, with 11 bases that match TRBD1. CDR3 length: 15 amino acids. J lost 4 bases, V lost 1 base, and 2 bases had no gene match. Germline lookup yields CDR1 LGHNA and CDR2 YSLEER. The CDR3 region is CASSQGTGGGYGYTF. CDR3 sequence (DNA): TGCGCCAGCAGCCAAGGGACAGGGGGCGGCTATGGCTACACCTTC.

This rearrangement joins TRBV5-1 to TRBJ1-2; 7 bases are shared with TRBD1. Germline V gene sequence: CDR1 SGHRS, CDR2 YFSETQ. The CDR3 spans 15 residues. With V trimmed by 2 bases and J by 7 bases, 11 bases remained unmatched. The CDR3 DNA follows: TGCGCCAGCAGCTTTGCTGGGACAGCTCCCGGTGGCTACACCTTC. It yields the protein CASSFAGTAPGGYTF.

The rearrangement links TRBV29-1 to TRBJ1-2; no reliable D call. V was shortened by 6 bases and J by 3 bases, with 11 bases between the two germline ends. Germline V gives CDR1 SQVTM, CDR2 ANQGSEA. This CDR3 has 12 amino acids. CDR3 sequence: CSVAPGYYGYTF. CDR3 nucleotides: TGCAGCGTGGCCCCGGGGTACTATGGCTACACCTTC.

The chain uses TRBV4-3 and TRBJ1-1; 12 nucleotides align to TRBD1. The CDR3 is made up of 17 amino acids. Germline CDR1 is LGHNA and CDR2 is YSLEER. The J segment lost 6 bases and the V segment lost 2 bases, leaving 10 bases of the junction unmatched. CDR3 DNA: TGCGCCAGCAGCCAACAAGGGACAGGGGGCGGCGACGCTGAAGCTTTCTTT. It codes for CASSQQGTGGGDAEAFF.

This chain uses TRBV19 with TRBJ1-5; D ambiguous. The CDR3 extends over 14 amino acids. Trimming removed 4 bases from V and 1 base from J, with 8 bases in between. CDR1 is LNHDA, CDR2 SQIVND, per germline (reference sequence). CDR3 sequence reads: CASSNALSNQPQHF. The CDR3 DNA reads TGTGCCAGTAGTAACGCTTTGAGCAATCAGCCCCAGCATTTT. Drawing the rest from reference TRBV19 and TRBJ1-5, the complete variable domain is DGGITQSPKYLFRKEGQNVTLSCEQNLNHDAMYWYRQDPGQGLRLIYYSQIVNDFQKGDIAEGYSVSREKKESFPLTVTSAQKNPTAFYLCASSNALSNQPQHFGDGTRLSIL.

For the CDR3, the DNA is TGTGCCAGTAGCCAGGGGGCATTGGGCAATCAGCCCCAGCATTTT. This gives the protein CASSQGALGNQPQHF. The genes are TRBV19 and TRBJ1-5; 8 bases align to TRBD1. The germline V gene has CDR1 LNHDA and CDR2 SQIVND (reference sequence). The junction had 6 bases not matched to a gene; V was cut back by 6 bases and J by 2 bases. This CDR3 has 15 amino acids.

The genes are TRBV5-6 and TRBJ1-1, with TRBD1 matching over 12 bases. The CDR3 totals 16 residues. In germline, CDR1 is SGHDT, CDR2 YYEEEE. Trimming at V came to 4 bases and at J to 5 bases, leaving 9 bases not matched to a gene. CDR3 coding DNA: TGTGCCAGCAGCGGGGGACAGGGGGCGGTCTGGACTGAAGCTTTCTTT. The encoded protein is CASSGGQGAVWTEAFF.

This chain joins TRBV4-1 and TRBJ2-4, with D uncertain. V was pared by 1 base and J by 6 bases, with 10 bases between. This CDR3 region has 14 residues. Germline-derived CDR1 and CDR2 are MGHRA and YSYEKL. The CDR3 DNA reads TGCGCCAGCAGCCAAGCAGGAGAAAGAAACATTCAGTACTTC. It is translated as CASSQAGERNIQYF.

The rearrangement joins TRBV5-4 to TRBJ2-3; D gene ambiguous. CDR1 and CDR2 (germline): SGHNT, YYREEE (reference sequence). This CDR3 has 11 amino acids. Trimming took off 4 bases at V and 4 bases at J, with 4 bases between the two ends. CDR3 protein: CASSRSDTQYF. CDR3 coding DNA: TGTGCCAGCAGCAGGTCAGATACGCAGTATTTT.

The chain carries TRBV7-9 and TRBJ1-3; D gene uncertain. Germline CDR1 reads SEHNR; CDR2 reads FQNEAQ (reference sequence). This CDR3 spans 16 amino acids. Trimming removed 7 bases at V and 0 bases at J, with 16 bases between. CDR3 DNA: TGTGCCAGCACTCATCGAGAGGGTTTCTCTGGAAACACCATATATTTT. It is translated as CASTHREGFSGNTIYF.

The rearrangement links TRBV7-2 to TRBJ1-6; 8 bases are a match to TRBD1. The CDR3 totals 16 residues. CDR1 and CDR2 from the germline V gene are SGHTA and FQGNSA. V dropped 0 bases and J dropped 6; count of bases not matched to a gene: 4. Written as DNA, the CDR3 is TGTGCCAGCAGCTTAGCGGCAGGGGGCTTTAATTCACCCCTCCACTTT. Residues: CASSLAAGGFNSPLHF.

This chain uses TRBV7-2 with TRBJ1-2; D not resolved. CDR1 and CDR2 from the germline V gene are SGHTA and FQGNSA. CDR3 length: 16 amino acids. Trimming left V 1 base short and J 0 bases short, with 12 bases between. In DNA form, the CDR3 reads TGTGCCAGCAGCTTAGACCGACTGATTTCTAACTATGGCTACACCTTC. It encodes CASSLDRLISNYGYTF.

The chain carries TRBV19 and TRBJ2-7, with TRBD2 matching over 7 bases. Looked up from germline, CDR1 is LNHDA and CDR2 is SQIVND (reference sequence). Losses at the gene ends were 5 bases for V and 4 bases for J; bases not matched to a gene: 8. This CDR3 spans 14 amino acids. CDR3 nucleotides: TGTGCCAGTAGTCCGGGACTACGTGTGTACGAGCAGTACTTC. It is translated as CASSPGLRVYEQYF.

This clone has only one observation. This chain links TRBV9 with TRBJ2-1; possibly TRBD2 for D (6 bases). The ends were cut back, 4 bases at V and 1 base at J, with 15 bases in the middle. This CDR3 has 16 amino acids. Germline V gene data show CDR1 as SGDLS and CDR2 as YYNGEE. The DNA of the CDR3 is TGTGCCAGCAGCCCCCGGCCGGGGGTGTCCTACAATGAGCAGTTCTTC. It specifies CASSPRPGVSYNEQFF.

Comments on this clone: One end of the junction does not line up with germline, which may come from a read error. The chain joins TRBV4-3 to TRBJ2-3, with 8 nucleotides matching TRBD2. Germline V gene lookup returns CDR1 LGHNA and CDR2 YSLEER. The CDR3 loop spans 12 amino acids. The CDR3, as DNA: TGCGCCAGCAGCCAAGAGTTGGACGGGGGGGGCTTT. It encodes CASSQELDGGGF.

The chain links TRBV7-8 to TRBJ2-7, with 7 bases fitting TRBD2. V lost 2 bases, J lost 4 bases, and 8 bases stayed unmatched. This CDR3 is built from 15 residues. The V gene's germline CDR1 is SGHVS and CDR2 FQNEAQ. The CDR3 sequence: CASSLPGGGTYEQYF. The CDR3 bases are TGTGCCAGCAGCTTACCAGGCGGGGGAACATACGAGCAGTACTTC.

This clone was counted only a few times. The CDR3 sequence is CASSLSGHQNTEAFF. CDR3 sequence (DNA): TGTGCCAGCAGTCTCAGTGGACACCAGAACACTGAAGCTTTCTTT. The chain links TRBV28 to TRBJ1-1; a weak D match, TRBD1 (5 bases). Trimming cost V 5 bases and J 1 base, with 14 bases left between them. Germline CDR1 is MDHEN and CDR2 is SYDVKM. CDR3 length equals 15 residues.

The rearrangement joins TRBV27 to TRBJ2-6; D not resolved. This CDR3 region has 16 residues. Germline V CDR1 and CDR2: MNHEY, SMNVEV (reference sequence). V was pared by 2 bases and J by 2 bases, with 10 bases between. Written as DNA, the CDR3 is TGTGCCAGCAGTTTAAGGTTTAGGGCTGGGGCCAACGTCCTGACTTTC. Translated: CASSLRFRAGANVLTF.

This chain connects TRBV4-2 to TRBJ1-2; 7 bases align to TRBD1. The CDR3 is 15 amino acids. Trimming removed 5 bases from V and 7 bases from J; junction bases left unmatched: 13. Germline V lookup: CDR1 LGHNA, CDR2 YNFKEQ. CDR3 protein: CASSSGTAIPSGYTF. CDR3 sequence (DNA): TGTGCCAGCAGCTCCGGGACAGCCATCCCATCTGGCTACACCTTC.

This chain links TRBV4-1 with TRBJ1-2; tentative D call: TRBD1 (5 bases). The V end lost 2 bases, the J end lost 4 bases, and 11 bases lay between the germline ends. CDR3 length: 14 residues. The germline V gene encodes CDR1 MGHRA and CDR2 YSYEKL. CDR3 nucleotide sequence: TGCGCCAGCAGCCAAAGCGCAGGGTTCTATGGCTACACCTTC. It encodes CASSQSAGFYGYTF.

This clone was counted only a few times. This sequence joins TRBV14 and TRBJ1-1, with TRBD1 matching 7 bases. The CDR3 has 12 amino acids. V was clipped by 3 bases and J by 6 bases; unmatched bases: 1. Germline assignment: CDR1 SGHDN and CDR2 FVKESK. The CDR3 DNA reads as TGTGCCAGCAGCCACGGACAGGCTGAAGCTTTCTTT. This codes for CASSHGQAEAFF.

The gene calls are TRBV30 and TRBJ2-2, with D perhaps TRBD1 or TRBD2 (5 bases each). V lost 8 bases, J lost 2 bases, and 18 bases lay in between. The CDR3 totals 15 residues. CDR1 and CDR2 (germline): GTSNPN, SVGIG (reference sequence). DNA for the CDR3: TGTGCCCGAAGGAAGGGGACCCTAAACACCGGGGAGCTGTTTTTT. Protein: CARRKGTLNTGELFF. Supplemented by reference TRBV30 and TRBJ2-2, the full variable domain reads SQTIHQWPATLVQPVGSPLSLECTVEGTSNPNLYWYRQAAGRGLQLLFYSVGIGQISSEVPQNLSASRPQDRQFILSSKKLLLSDSGFYLCARRKGTLNTGELFFGEGSRLTVL.